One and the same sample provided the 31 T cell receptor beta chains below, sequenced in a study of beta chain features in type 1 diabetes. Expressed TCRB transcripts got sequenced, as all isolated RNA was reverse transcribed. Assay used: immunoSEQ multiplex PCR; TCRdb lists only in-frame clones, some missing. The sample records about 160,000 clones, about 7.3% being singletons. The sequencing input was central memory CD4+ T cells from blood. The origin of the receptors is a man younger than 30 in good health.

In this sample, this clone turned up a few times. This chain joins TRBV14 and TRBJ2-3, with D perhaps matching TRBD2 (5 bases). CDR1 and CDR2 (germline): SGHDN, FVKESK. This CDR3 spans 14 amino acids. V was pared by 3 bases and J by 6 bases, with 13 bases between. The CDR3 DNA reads TGTGCCAGCAGCCAGAGACTGCGAGGGGATACGCAGTATTTT. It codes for CASSQRLRGDTQYF.

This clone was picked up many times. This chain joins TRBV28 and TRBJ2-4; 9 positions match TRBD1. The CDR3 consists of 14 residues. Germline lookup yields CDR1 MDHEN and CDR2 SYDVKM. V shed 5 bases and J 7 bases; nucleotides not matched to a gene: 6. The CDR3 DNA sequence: TGTGCCAGCAGTCTGGGGACAGGGAAGAACATTCAGTACTTC. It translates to CASSLGTGKNIQYF.

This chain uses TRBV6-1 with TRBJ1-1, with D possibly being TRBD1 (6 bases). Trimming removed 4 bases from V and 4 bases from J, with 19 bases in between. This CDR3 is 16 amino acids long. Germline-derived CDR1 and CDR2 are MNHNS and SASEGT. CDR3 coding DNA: TGTGCCAGCAGTGGGGGGCCTGGCAATCGTGGCACTGAAGCTTTCTTT. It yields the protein CASSGGPGNRGTEAFF.

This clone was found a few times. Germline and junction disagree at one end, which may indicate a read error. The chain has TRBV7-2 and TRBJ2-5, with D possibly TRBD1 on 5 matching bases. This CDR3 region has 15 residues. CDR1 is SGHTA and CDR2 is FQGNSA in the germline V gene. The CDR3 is CASSQGTGVQETQYF. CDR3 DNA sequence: TGCGCCAGCAGCCAAGGTACAGGAGTCCAAGAGACCCAGTACTTC.

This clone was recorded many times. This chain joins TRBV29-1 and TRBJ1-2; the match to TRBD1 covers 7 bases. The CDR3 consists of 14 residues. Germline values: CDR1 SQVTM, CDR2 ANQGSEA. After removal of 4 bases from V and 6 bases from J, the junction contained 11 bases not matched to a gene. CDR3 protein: CSVAAAGGSHGYTF. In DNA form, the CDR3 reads TGCAGCGTTGCGGCGGCAGGGGGTTCGCATGGCTACACCTTC.

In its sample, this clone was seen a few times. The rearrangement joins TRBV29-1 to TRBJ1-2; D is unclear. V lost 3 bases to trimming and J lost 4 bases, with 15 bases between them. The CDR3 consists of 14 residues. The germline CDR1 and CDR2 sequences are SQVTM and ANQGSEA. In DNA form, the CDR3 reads TGCAGCGTTGATTATGGAAATTCGGGCTATGGCTACACCTTC. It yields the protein CSVDYGNSGYGYTF.

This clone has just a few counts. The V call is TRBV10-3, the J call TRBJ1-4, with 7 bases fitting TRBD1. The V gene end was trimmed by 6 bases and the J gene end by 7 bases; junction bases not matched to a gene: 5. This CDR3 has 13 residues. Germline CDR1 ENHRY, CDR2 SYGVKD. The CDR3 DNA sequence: TGTGCCATCAGAGGACAGGAGGGTGAAAAACTGTTTTTT. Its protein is CAIRGQEGEKLFF.

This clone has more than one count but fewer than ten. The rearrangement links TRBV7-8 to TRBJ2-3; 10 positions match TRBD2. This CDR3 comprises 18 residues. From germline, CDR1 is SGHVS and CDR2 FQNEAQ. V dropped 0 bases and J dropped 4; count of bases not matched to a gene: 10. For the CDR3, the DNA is TGTGCCAGCAGCTTAGCGTCATCCCTAGCGGGAGTGTCAGATACGCAGTATTTT. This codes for CASSLASSLAGVSDTQYF.

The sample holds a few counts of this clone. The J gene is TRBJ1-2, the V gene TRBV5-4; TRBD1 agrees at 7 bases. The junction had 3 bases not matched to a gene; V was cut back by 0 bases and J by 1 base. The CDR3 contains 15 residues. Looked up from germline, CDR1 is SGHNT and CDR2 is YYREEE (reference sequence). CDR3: CASSLGGGLNYGYTF. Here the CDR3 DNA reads TGTGCCAGCAGCTTGGGAGGGGGCCTTAACTATGGCTACACCTTC.

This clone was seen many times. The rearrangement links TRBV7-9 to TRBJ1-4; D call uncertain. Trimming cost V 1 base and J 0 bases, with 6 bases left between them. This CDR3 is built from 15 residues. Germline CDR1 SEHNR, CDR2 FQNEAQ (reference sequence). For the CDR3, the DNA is TGTGCCAGCAGCTTAGGTTCAGCAACTAATGAAAAACTGTTTTTT. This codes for CASSLGSATNEKLFF.

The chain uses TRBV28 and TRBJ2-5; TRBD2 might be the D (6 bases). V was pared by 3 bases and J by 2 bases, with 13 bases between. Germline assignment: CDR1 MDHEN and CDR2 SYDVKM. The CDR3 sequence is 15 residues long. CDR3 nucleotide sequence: TGTGCCAGCAGTTTGCCGACTAGAGGGCAAGAGACCCAGTACTTC. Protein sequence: CASSLPTRGQETQYF.

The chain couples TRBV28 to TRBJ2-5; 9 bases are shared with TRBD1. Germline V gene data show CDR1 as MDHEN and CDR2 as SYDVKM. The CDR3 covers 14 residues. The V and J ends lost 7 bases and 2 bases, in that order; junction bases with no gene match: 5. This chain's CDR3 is CASKTGGDQETQYF. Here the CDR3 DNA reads TGTGCCAGCAAGACAGGGGGGGATCAAGAGACCCAGTACTTC.

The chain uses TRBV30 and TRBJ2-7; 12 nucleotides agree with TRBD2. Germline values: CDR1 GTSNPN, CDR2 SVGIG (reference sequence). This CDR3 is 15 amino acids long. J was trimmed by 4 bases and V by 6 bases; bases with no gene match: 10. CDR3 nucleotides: TGTGCCTGTTCACTAGCGGGAGGCCTCGGATACGAGCAGTACTTC. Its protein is CACSLAGGLGYEQYF. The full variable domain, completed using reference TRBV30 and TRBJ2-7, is SQTIHQWPATLVQPVGSPLSLECTVEGTSNPNLYWYRQAAGRGLQLLFYSVGIGQISSEVPQNLSASRPQDRQFILSSKKLLLSDSGFYLCACSLAGGLGYEQYFGPGTRLTVT.

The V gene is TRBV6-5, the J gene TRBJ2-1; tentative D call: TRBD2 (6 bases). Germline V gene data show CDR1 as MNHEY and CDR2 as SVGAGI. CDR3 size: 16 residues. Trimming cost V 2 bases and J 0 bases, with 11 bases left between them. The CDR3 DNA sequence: TGTGCCAGCAGTTACCGGCCGCGGGGCTCCTACAATGAGCAGTTCTTC. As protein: CASSYRPRGSYNEQFF.

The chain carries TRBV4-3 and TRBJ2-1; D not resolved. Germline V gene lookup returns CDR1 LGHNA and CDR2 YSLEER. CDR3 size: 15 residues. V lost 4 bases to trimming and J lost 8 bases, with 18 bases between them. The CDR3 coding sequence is TGCGCCAGCAGCCGCACAACCTCCTTGTCCTATGAGCAGTTCTTC. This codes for CASSRTTSLSYEQFF.

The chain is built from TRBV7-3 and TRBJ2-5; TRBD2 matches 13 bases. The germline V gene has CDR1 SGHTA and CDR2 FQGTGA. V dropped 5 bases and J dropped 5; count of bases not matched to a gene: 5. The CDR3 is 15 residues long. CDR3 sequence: CASSTSGGATETQYF. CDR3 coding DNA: TGTGCCAGCAGCACTAGCGGGGGGGCGACGGAGACCCAGTACTTC.

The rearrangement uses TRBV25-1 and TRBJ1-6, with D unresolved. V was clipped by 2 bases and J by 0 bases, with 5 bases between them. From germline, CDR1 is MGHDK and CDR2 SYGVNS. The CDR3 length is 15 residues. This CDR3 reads CASSEPGSYNSPLHF. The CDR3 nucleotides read TGTGCCAGCAGTGAACCGGGCTCCTATAATTCACCCCTCCACTTT.

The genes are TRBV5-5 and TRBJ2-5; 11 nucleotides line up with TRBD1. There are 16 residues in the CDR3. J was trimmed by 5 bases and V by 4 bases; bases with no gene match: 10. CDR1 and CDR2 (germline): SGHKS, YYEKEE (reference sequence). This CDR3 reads CASSGVRTGGGETQYF. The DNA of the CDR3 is TGTGCCAGCAGCGGCGTTCGGACAGGGGGCGGGGAGACCCAGTACTTC.

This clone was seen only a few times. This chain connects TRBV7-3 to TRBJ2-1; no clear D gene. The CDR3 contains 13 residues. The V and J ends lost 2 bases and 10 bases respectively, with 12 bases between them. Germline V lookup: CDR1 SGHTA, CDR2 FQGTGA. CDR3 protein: CASSLSHLGEQFF. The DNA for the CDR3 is TGTGCCAGCAGCTTATCCCATCTCGGGGAGCAGTTCTTC.

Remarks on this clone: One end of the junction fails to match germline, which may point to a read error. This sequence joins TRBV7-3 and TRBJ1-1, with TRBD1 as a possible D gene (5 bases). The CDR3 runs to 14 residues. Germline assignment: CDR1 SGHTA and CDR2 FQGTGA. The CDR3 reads CASSSRPGNAEAFF. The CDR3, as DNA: TGTGCCAGCAGCTCCCGACCAGGGAACGCTGAAGCTTTCTTT.

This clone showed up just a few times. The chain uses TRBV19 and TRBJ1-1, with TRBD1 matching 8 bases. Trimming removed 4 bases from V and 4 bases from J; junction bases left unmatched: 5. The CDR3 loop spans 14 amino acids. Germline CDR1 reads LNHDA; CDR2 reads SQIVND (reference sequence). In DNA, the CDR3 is TGTGCCAGTAGTAGCAGGGGGCACGGCACTGAAGCTTTCTTT. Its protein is CASSSRGHGTEAFF.

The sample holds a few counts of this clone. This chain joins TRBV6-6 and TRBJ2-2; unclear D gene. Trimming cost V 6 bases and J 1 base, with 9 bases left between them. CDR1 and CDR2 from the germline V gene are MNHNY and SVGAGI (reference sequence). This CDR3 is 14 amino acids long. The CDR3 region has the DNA TGTGCCAGCAGCGGGTTTGGGAACACCGGGGAGCTGTTTTTT. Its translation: CASSGFGNTGELFF.

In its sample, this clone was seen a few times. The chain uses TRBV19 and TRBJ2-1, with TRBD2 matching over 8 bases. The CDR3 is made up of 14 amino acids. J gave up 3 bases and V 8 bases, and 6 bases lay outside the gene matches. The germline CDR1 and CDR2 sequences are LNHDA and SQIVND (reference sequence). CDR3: CASLAGKSYNEQFF. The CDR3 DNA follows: TGTGCCAGTTTAGCGGGAAAGAGCTACAATGAGCAGTTCTTC.

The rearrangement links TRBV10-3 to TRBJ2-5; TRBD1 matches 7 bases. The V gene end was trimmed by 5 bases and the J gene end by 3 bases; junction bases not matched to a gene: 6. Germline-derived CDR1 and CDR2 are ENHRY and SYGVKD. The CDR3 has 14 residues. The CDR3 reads CAISNIRGKETQYF. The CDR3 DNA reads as TGTGCCATCAGTAATATCAGGGGGAAAGAGACCCAGTACTTC.

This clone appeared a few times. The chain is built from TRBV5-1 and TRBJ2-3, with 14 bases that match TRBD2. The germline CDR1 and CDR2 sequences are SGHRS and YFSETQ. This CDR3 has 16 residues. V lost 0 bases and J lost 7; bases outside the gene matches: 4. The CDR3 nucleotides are TGCGCCAGCAGCTTGGGACTAGCGGGAGGGCAAAATACGCAGTATTTT. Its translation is CASSLGLAGGQNTQYF.

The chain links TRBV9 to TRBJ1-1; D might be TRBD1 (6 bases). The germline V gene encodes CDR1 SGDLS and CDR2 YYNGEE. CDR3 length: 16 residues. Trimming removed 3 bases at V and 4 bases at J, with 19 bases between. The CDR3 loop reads CASSAGGGYGGTEAFF. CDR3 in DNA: TGTGCCAGCAGCGCGGGAGGGGGGTACGGTGGCACTGAAGCTTTCTTT.

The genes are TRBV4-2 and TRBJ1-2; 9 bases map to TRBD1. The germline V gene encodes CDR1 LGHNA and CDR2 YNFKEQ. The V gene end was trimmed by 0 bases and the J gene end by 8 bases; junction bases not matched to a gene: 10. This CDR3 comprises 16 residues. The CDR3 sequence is CASSQEVTGGSGGYTF. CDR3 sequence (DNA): TGTGCCAGCAGCCAAGAGGTAACAGGGGGCAGTGGAGGCTACACCTTC.

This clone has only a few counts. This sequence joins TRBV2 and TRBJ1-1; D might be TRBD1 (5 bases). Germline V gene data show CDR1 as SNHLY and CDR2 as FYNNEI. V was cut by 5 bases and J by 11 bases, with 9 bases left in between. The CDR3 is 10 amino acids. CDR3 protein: CASSRGSAFF. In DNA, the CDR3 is TGTGCCAGCAGTAGGGGAAGTGCTTTCTTT.

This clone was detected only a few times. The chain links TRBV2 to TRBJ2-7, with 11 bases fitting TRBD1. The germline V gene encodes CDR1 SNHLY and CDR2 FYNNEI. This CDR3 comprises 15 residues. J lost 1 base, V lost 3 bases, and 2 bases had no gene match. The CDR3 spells CASSDWDRGSYEQYF. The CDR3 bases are TGTGCCAGCAGTGATTGGGACAGGGGGTCCTACGAGCAGTACTTC.

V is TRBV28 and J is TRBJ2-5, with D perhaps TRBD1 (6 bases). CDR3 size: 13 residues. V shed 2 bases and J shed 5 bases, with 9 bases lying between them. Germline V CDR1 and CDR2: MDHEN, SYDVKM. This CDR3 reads CASSLTGLETQYF. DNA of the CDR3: TGTGCCAGCAGTTTAACAGGGCTTGAGACCCAGTACTTC. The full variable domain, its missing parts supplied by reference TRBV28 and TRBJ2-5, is DVKVTQSSRYLVKRTGEKVFLECVQDMDHENMFWYRQDPGLGLRLIYFSYDVKMKEKGDIPEGYSVSREKKERFSLILESASTNQTSMYLCASSLTGLETQYFGPGTRLLVL.

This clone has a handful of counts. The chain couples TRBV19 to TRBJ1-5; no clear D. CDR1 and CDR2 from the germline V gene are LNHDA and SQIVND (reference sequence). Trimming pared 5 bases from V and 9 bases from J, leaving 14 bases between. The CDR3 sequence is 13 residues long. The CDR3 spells CASSRLSGAPQHF. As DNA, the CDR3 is TGTGCCAGTAGTCGACTCAGTGGTGCGCCCCAGCATTTT.